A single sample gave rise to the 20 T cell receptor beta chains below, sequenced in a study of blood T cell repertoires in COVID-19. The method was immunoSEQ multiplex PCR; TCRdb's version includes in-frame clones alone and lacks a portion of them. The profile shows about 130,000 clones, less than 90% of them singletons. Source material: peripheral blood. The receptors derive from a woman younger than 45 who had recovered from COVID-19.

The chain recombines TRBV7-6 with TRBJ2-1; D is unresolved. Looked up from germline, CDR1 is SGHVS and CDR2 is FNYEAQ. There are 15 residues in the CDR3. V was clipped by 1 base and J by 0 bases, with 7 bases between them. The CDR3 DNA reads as TGTGCCAGCAGCTTAGGTCCGGGCTCCTACAATGAGCAGTTCTTC. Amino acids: CASSLGPGSYNEQFF.

This CDR3 is CASSEGGLNQPQHF. In nucleotides, the CDR3 is TGTGCCAGCAGTGAGGGAGGACTCAATCAGCCCCAGCATTTT. The rearrangement joins TRBV2 to TRBJ1-5; D remains ambiguous. CDR1 is SNHLY, CDR2 FYNNEI, per germline. The CDR3 totals 14 residues. V lost 3 bases and J 3 bases, leaving 9 bases between the germline ends.

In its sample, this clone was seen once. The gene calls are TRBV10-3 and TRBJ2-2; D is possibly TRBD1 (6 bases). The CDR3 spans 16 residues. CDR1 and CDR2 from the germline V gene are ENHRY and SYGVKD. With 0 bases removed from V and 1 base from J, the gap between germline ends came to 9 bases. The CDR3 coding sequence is TGTGCCATCAGTGAGTCGAAGGGGGTGAACACCGGGGAGCTGTTTTTT. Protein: CAISESKGVNTGELFF.

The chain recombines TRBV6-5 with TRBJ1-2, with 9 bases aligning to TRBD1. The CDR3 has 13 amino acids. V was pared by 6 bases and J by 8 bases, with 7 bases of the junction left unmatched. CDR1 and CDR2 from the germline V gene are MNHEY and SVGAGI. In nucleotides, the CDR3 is TGTGCCAGCAGGAACACAGGGGGCGCCGGCTACACCTTC. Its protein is CASRNTGGAGYTF.

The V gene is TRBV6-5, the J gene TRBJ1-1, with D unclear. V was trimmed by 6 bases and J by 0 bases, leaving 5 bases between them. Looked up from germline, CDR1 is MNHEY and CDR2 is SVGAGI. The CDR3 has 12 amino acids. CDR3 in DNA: TGTGCCAGCAGCCGTATGAACACTGAAGCTTTCTTT. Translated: CASSRMNTEAFF.

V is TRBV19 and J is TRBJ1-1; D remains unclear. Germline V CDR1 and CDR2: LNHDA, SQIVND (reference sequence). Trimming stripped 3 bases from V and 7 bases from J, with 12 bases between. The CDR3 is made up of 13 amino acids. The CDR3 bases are TGTGCCAGTAGTATTCGGTCTAACGTTGAAGCTTTCTTT. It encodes CASSIRSNVEAFF.

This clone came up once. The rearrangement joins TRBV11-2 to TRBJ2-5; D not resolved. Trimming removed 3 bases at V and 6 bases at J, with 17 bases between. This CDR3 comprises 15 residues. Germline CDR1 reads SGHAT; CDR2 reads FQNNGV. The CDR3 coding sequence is TGTGCCAGCAGCTTTTCTGATGGTCTTCTAAAGACCCAGTACTTC. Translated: CASSFSDGLLKTQYF.

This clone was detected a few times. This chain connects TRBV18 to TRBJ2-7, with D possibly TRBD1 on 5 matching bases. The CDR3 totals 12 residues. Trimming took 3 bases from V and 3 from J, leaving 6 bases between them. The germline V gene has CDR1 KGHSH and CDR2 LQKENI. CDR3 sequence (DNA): TGTGCCAGCTCACCTGACAGCTACGAGCAGTACTTC. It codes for CASSPDSYEQYF.

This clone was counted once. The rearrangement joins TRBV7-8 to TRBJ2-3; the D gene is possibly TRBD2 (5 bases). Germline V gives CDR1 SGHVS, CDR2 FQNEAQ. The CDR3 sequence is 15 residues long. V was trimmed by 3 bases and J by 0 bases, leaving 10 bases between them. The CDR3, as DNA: TGTGCCAGCAGCTTGATTGGCGGGAGCACAGATACGCAGTATTTT. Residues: CASSLIGGSTDTQYF.

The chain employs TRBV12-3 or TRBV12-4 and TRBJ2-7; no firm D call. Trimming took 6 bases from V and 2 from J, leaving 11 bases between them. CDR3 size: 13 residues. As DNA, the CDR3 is TGTGCCAGCAGACAACCGAAGACCTACGAGCAGTACTTC. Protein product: CASRQPKTYEQYF.

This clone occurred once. In DNA form, the CDR3 reads TGTGCCAGCCACCCCCGGACAGGCGTTAATGAAAAACTGTTTTTT. Amino acid sequence: CASHPRTGVNEKLFF. The rearrangement joins TRBV19 to TRBJ1-4; 7 bases are a match to TRBD1. V lost 9 bases to trimming and J lost 4 bases; unmatched junction nucleotides: 11. Germline V lookup: CDR1 LNHDA, CDR2 SQIVND (reference sequence). CDR3 length: 15 amino acids.

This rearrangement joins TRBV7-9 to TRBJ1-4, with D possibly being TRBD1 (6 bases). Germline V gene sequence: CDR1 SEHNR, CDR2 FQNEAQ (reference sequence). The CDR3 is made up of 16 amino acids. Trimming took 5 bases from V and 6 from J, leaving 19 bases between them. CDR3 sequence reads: CASSPNGGGRDEKLFF. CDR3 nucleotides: TGTGCCAGCAGCCCCAACGGGGGGGGCAGAGATGAAAAACTGTTTTTT. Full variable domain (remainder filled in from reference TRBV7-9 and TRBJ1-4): DTGVSQNPRHKITKRGQNVTFRCDPISEHNRLYWYRQTLGQGPEFLTYFQNEAQLEKSRLLSDRFSAERPKGSFSTLEIQRTEQGDSAMYLCASSPNGGGRDEKLFFGSGTQLSVL.

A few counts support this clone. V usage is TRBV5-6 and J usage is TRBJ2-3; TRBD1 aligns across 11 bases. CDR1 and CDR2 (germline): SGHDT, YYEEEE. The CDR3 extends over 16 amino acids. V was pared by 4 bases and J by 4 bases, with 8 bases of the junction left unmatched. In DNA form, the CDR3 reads TGTGCCAGCAGCCCAAATCCGGGACAGGGGGCAGATACGCAGTATTTT. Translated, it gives CASSPNPGQGADTQYF.

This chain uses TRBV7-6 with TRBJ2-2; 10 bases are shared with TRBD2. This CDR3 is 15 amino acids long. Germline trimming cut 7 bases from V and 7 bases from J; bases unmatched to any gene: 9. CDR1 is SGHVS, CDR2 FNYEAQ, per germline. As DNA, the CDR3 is TGTGCCAGCAAGGGAAGCGGGGGGGCCATCGGGGAGCTGTTTTTT. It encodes CASKGSGGAIGELFF.

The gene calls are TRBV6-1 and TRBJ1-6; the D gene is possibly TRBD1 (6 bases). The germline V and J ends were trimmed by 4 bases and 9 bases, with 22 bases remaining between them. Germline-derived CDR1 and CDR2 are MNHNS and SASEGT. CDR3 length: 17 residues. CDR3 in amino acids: CASSVISRDIERSPLHF. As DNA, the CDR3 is TGTGCCAGCAGTGTGATATCCCGGGACATTGAGCGTTCACCCCTCCACTTT.

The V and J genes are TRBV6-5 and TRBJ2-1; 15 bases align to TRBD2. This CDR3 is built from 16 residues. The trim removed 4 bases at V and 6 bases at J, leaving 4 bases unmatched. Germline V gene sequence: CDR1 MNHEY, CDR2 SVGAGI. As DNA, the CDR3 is TGTGCCAGCAGTTCTCGGACTAGCGGGAGGGCCAATGAGCAGTTCTTC. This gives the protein CASSSRTSGRANEQFF.

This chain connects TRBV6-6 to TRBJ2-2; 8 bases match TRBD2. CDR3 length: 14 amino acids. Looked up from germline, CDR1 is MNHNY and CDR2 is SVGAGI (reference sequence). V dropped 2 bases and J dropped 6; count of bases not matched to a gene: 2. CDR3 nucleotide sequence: TGTGCCAGCAGTTACGGCGGGGGGCCCGGGGAGCTGTTTTTT. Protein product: CASSYGGGPGELFF.

CDR3 region: CASSQDYLAGGPADTQYF. In nucleotides, the CDR3 is TGTGCCAGCAGCCAAGATTACCTGGCGGGAGGGCCCGCAGATACGCAGTATTTT. The J gene is TRBJ2-3, the V gene TRBV4-2, with 9 bases identical to TRBD2. With V trimmed by 0 bases and J by 4 bases, 11 bases remained unmatched. The CDR3 sequence is 18 residues long. In germline, CDR1 is LGHNA, CDR2 YNFKEQ.

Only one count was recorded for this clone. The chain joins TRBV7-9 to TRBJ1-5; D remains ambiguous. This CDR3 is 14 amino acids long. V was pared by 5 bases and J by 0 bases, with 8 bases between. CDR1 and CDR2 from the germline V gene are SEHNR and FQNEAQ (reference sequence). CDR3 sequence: CASSTEGSNQPQHF. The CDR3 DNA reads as TGTGCCAGCAGCACAGAGGGTAGCAATCAGCCCCAGCATTTT. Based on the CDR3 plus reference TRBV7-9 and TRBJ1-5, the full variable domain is DTGVSQNPRHKITKRGQNVTFRCDPISEHNRLYWYRQTLGQGPEFLTYFQNEAQLEKSRLLSDRFSAERPKGSFSTLEIQRTEQGDSAMYLCASSTEGSNQPQHFGDGTRLSIL.

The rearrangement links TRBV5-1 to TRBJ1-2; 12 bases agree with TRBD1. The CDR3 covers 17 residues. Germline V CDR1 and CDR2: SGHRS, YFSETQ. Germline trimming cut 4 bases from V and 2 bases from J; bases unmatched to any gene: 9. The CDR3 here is CASSPPGQGANNYGYTF. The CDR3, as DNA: TGCGCCAGCAGCCCTCCGGGACAGGGGGCGAACAACTATGGCTACACCTTC.